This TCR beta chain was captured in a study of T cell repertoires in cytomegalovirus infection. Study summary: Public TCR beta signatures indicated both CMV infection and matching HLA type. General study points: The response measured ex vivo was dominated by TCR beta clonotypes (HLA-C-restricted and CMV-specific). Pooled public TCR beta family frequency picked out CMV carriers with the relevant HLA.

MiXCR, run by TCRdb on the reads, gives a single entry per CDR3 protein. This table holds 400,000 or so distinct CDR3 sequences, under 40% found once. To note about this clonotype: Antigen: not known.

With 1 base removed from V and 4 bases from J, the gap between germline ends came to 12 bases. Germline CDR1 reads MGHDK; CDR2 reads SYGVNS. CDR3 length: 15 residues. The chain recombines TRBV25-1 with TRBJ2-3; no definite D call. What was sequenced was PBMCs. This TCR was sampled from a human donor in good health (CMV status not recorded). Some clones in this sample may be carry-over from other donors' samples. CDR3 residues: CASSEWWGDADTQYF. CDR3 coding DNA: TGTGCCAGCAGTGAATGGTGGGGTGACGCAGATACGCAGTATTTT.